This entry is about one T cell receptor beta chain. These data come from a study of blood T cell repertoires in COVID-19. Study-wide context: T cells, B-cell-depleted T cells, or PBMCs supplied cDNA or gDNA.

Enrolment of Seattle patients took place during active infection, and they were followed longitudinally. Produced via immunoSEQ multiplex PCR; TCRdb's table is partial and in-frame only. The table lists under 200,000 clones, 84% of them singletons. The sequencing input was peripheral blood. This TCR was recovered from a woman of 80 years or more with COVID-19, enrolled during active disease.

CDR3 protein: CSVDRGNTGELFF. CDR3 nucleotide sequence: TGCAGCGTTGATAGGGGCAATACCGGGGAGCTGTTTTTT. The rearrangement uses TRBV29-1 and TRBJ2-2, with D perhaps matching TRBD1 (5 bases). The germline gives CDR1 SQVTM, CDR2 ANQGSEA. The CDR3 contains 13 residues. Trimming shortened V by 3 bases and J by 5 bases, and 10 bases separated the two germline ends.